The source of this T cell receptor beta chain is a study of T cell repertoires in cytomegalovirus infection. About the study: From public TCR beta signatures came an indication of both CMV infection and matching HLA type. Study-wide points: Dominant in the ex vivo response were TCR beta clonotypes restricted by HLA-C and specific for CMV.

TCRdb passed the reads through MiXCR, listing each CDR3 protein once. The profile shows nearly 550,000 distinct CDR3 sequences, more than 15% of them singletons. Of note for this clonotype: Its antigen remains unidentified.

CDR1 and CDR2 from the germline V gene are LNHNV and YYDKDF (reference sequence). This CDR3 has 14 amino acids. With 3 bases removed from V and 2 bases from J, the gap between germline ends came to 9 bases. Sequencing input: CD8+ T cells from PBMCs. The source of this sequence is a human donor in good health (CMV status not recorded). Some clones in this sample may be carry-over from other donors' samples. V is TRBV15 and J is TRBJ2-3, with unresolved D. The CDR3 sequence: CATSRPGYTDTQYF. The CDR3 DNA reads TGTGCCACCAGCAGGCCCGGATACACAGATACGCAGTATTTT.